The 19 T cell receptor beta chains reported below all come from one sample, sequenced in a study of blood T cells in healthy people across ages. Alongside a J-beta primer mix, a sample-barcoded 5' primer served in a second PCR lasting about 7 to 12 cycles. TCRdb re-called the 5' RACE reads with MiXCR, one entry per CDR3 protein. The sample includes 650,000 to 1,000,000 distinct CDR3 sequences, under 40% of them seen just once. The sample was blood. Receptors originate from a man in his late teens or twenties in good health.

This clonotype was detected ten times or more. V and J are TRBV7-9 and TRBJ1-5; a weak D match, TRBD1 (6 bases). V was cut by 1 base and J by 7 bases, with 8 bases left in between. This CDR3 is built from 13 residues. Germline V gives CDR1 SEHNR, CDR2 FQNEAQ (reference sequence). CDR3: CASSLEGGQPQHF. The CDR3 DNA reads TGTGCCAGCAGCTTAGAGGGGGGACAGCCCCAGCATTTT.

A few counts support this clonotype. This chain joins TRBV6-2 or TRBV6-3 and TRBJ2-7; D call uncertain. Between the trimmed V and J ends, which lost 5 bases and 2 bases, there was a span of 16 bases. Per germline, CDR1 MNHEY and CDR2 SVGEGT. The CDR3 has 15 residues. Here the CDR3 reads CASSLLGYAPYEQYF. The CDR3 nucleotides are TGTGCCAGCAGTCTACTCGGGTACGCTCCCTACGAGCAGTACTTC.

The rearrangement uses TRBV10-3 and TRBJ2-5; 10 bases map to TRBD2. Germline V gene data show CDR1 as ENHRY and CDR2 as SYGVKD. V lost 6 bases to trimming and J lost 3 bases; unmatched junction nucleotides: 1. This CDR3 contains 13 residues. The CDR3 sequence is CAISGTSEETQYF. DNA for the CDR3: TGTGCCATCAGCGGGACTAGCGAAGAGACCCAGTACTTC.

The chain uses TRBV29-1 and TRBJ2-7; 7 positions match TRBD1. Germline-derived CDR1 and CDR2 are SQVTM and ANQGSEA. V was clipped by 5 bases and J by 3 bases; unmatched bases: 7. The CDR3 has 13 amino acids. The CDR3 protein is CSVPGQSYYEQYF. CDR3 in DNA: TGCAGCGTTCCGGGACAGAGCTACTACGAGCAGTACTTC.

Concerning this clonotype itself: Compared with germline, one end of the junction differs, possibly owing to a read error. V and J are TRBV12-3 or TRBV12-4 and TRBJ2-7, with a weak D call TRBD1 (6 bases). The CDR3 has 14 residues. The CDR3 sequence: CASGFEGVPYEQYF. The CDR3 bases are TGTGCCAGCGGTTTTGAGGGGGTCCCCTACGAGCAGTACTTC.

This clonotype was seen a handful of times. This chain connects TRBV6-2 or TRBV6-3 to TRBJ1-1, with D maybe TRBD1 (6 bases). Germline values: CDR1 MNHEY, CDR2 SVGEGT. Trimming shortened V by 2 bases and J by 1 base, and 14 bases separated the two germline ends. The CDR3 totals 16 residues. CDR3 loop: CASSYGRGDRNTEAFF. DNA for the CDR3: TGTGCCAGCAGTTACGGCAGGGGCGATAGGAACACTGAAGCTTTCTTT.

The sample holds many counts of this clonotype. V and J are TRBV27 and TRBJ2-7, with a tentative D call TRBD2 (6 bases). CDR1 and CDR2 from the germline V gene are MNHEY and SMNVEV (reference sequence). The CDR3 contains 17 residues. The ends were cut back, 6 bases at V and 0 bases at J, with 21 bases in the middle. The CDR3 coding sequence is TGTGCCAGCAGCTTAAAAATTCCGGGACTCAGCTCCTACGAGCAGTACTTC. It yields the protein CASSLKIPGLSSYEQYF.

The chain joins TRBV6-1 to TRBJ1-1; D uncertain. Trimming shortened V by 2 bases and J by 6 bases, and 13 bases separated the two germline ends. The CDR3 is made up of 14 amino acids. Looked up from germline, CDR1 is MNHNS and CDR2 is SASEGT. The CDR3 nucleotides are TGTGCCAGCAGTGAAAGTGTATATAGCCCTGAAGCTTTCTTT. It translates to CASSESVYSPEAFF.

This clonotype occurred many times. J is TRBJ2-3 and V is TRBV5-1; D is uncertain. CDR1 and CDR2 (germline): SGHRS, YFSETQ. The V gene lost 3 bases and the J gene lost 2 bases, with 4 bases spanning the gap. The CDR3 covers 12 residues. In DNA form, the CDR3 reads TGCGCCAGCAGCTCGACCACAGATACGCAGTATTTT. It is translated as CASSSTTDTQYF.

This clonotype was counted at least ten times. The chain has TRBV27 and TRBJ2-1, with D perhaps being TRBD1 or TRBD2 (5 bases each). The CDR3 spans 14 residues. Looked up from germline, CDR1 is MNHEY and CDR2 is SMNVEV (reference sequence). Trimming cost V 4 bases and J 5 bases, with 12 bases left between them. In nucleotides, the CDR3 is TGTGCCAGCAGTTCCCCGGGACCTCACAATGAGCAGTTCTTC. The encoded protein is CASSSPGPHNEQFF.

The chain has TRBV4-1 and TRBJ2-4, with D perhaps being TRBD1 or TRBD2 (5 bases each). CDR1 and CDR2 from the germline V gene are MGHRA and YSYEKL. CDR3 length: 18 residues. The V end was cut by 0 bases, the J end by 1 base, with 16 bases between. The CDR3 spells CASSQDWGITGAKNIQYF. The CDR3 region has the DNA TGCGCCAGCAGCCAAGACTGGGGGATTACGGGGGCCAAAAACATTCAGTACTTC.

The chain uses TRBV5-5 and TRBJ1-6, with D maybe TRBD1 (5 bases). V was pared by 3 bases and J by 0 bases, with 13 bases between. This CDR3 is 17 amino acids long. The germline V gene has CDR1 SGHKS and CDR2 YYEKEE (reference sequence). This CDR3 is CASSSGRPSSYNSPLHF. CDR3 nucleotides: TGTGCCAGCAGCTCGGGACGCCCAAGCTCCTATAATTCACCCCTCCACTTT.

The chain combines TRBV30 with TRBJ2-5, with TRBD2 matching over 9 bases. The CDR3 extends over 12 amino acids. J gave up 3 bases and V 4 bases, and 0 bases lay outside the gene matches. Germline V gene data show CDR1 as GTSNPN and CDR2 as SVGIG (reference sequence). CDR3 in DNA: TGTGCCTGGACTAGCGGGGAAGAGACCCAGTACTTC. This encodes CAWTSGEETQYF. Full variable domain (remainder filled in from reference TRBV30 and TRBJ2-5): SQTIHQWPATLVQPVGSPLSLECTVEGTSNPNLYWYRQAAGRGLQLLFYSVGIGQISSEVPQNLSASRPQDRQFILSSKKLLLSDSGFYLCAWTSGEETQYFGPGTRLLVL.

This clonotype was counted a single time. The CDR3 region has the DNA TGTGCCAGCAGTTACTCAAGATGGGGGGACTCCTACGAGCAGTTCTTC. The encoded protein is CASSYSRWGDSYEQFF. V is TRBV6-5 and J is TRBJ2-7; the D gene is possibly TRBD2 (6 bases). The DNA end favors TRBJ2-1, so the J call may be wrong. The germline CDR1 and CDR2 sequences are MNHEY and SVGAGI. The CDR3 has 16 residues.

This clonotype has only a few counts. The DNA of the CDR3 is TGTGCCAGCGAGAGGGACAGGAAAGAGACCCAGTACTTC. This translates into CASERDRKETQYF. V and J are TRBV2 and TRBJ2-5, with TRBD1 identical over 8 bases. The CDR3 spans 13 residues. CDR1 and CDR2 from the germline V gene are SNHLY and FYNNEI. The V gene end was trimmed by 8 bases and the J gene end by 3 bases; junction bases not matched to a gene: 5.

This clonotype was detected only a few times. This chain joins TRBV6-5 and TRBJ2-1; 9 nucleotides line up with TRBD2. The V gene's germline CDR1 is MNHEY and CDR2 SVGAGI. V shed 2 bases, J shed 7 bases, and the junction held 6 bases outside the gene matches. This CDR3 is built from 15 residues. The CDR3 is CASSYGGRAVNEQFF. CDR3 nucleotides: TGTGCCAGCAGTTACGGCGGGAGGGCTGTAAATGAGCAGTTCTTC.

This clonotype was observed at least ten times. The chain employs TRBV12-3 or TRBV12-4 and TRBJ2-1, with TRBD2 matching 8 bases. Trimming at V came to 1 base and at J to 7 bases, leaving 6 bases not matched to a gene. The CDR3 is made up of 15 amino acids. CDR3 in amino acids: CASSLGAGAINEQFF. The CDR3 nucleotides read TGTGCCAGCAGTTTAGGAGCGGGGGCTATTAATGAGCAGTTCTTC.

The rearrangement links TRBV20-1 to TRBJ1-1; D is perhaps TRBD1 (5 bases). Germline V gene data show CDR1 as DFQATT and CDR2 as SNEGSKA (reference sequence). The germline V and J ends were trimmed by 3 bases and 4 bases, with 18 bases remaining between them. This CDR3 has 15 residues. The CDR3 DNA follows: TGCAGTGCTAGCAAGTCGGGGGGACCGAGCACTGAAGCTTTCTTT. This codes for CSASKSGGPSTEAFF.

This clonotype was detected only a few times. The rearrangement uses TRBV5-4 and TRBJ2-3, with 9 nucleotides matching TRBD2. V shed 0 bases and J 1 base; nucleotides not matched to a gene: 3. CDR3 size: 16 residues. From germline, CDR1 is SGHNT and CDR2 YYREEE (reference sequence). In DNA, the CDR3 is TGTGCCAGCAGCTTGGCGGTAGCGGGGGGCACAGATACGCAGTATTTT. Translated: CASSLAVAGGTDTQYF. Supplemented by reference TRBV5-4 and TRBJ2-3, the full variable domain reads ETGVTQSPTHLIKTRGQQVTLRCSSQSGHNTVSWYQQALGQGPQFIFQYYREEENGRGNFPPRFSGLQFPNYSSELNVNALELDDSALYLCASSLAVAGGTDTQYFGPGTRLTVL.